Described below is a single T cell receptor beta chain sequence and its context. This specimen comes from a study of blood T cell repertoires in COVID-19. Sequenced by immunoSEQ multiplex PCR; TCRdb stores in-frame clones only, minus some. The sample has 350,000 to 500,000 clones; approximately 91% are singletons. The length of the CDR3 is 12 residues. Trimming left V 5 bases short and J 4 bases short, with 8 bases between. Per germline, CDR1 SEHNR and CDR2 FQNEAQ (reference sequence). The source of this sequence is a woman aged 18-29 years who had been exposed to COVID-19. Source material: PBMCs or T cells enriched from blood (not recorded which). The chain joins TRBV7-9 to TRBJ1-1; D is undetermined. The CDR3 loop reads CASSQFGTEAFF. The CDR3 region has the DNA TGTGCCAGCAGCCAGTTTGGCACTGAAGCTTTCTTT.